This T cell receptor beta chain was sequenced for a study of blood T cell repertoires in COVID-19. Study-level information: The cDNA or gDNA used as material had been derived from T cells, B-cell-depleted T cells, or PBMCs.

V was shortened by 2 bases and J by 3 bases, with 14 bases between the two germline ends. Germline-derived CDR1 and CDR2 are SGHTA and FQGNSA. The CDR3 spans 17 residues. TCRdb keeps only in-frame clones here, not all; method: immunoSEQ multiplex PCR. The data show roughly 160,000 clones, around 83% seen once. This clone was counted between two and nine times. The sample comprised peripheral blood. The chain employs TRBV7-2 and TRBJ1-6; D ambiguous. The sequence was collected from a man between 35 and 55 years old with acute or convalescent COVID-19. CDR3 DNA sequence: TGTGCCAGCAGCTTATCGATTCCCCCAGTCTATAATTCACCCCTCCACTTT. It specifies CASSLSIPPVYNSPLHF. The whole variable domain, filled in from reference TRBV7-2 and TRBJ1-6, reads GAGVSQSPSNKVTEKGKDVELRCDPISGHTALYWYRQSLGQGLEFLIYFQGNSAPDKSGLPSDRFSAERTGGSVSTLTIQRTQQEDSAVYLCASSLSIPPVYNSPLHFGNGTRLTVT.